Sequencing of this T cell receptor (beta chain) was carried out in a study of blood T cell repertoires in COVID-19. Study summary: The cDNA or gDNA used as material had been derived from T cells, B-cell-depleted T cells, or PBMCs.

Using immunoSEQ multiplex PCR, the repertoire was profiled, and TCRdb retains in-frame clones only, with some absent. Of about 330,000 clones listed, 85% to 90% were seen once; the top ten hold around 9.3%. Cohort 3 recovery required two negative PCRs, clearance, or symptom resolution. The CDR3 runs to 15 residues. The sequence came from a young woman who had recovered from COVID-19. The sequenced sample was PBMCs or T cells enriched from blood (not recorded which). J is TRBJ1-2 and V is TRBV21-1; the D segment call TRBD1 is taken from the table without a DNA check. TRBV21-1 is noted as a pseudogene. Written as DNA, the CDR3 is TGTGCCAGCAGCCCCCTCGGGACAGTGGTCCGGTGCTACACCTTC. Protein sequence: CASSPLGTVVRCYTF.